These 23 T cell receptor beta chains came from one sample sequenced in a study of T cells in localized non-small cell lung cancer. Libraries were prepared by immunoSEQ multiplex PCR; TCRdb keeps only in-frame clonotypes and omits some of them. The table includes tens of thousands of clones, about nine tenths detected once. This specimen consisted of peripheral blood, obtained before any cancer treatment. The receptors here all came from a man between 40 and 69 years old with stage I lung adenocarcinoma.

This sequence joins TRBV30 and TRBJ1-4; 9 nucleotides line up with TRBD1. The CDR3 is made up of 14 amino acids. Germline lookup yields CDR1 GTSNPN and CDR2 SVGIG (reference sequence). V shed 2 bases and J 4 bases; nucleotides not matched to a gene: 2. CDR3 nucleotides: TGTGCCTGGAGTTCGGGACAGGGTAATGAAAAACTGTTTTTT. As protein: CAWSSGQGNEKLFF.

The chain is built from TRBV29-1 and TRBJ2-1; D possibly corresponds to TRBD1 (6 bases). Germline V gives CDR1 SQVTM, CDR2 ANQGSEA. The CDR3 covers 13 residues. The V end lost 4 bases, the J end lost 5 bases, and 12 bases lay between the germline ends. CDR3 residues: CSVVSRGHNEQFF. The CDR3 nucleotides are TGCAGCGTTGTATCCAGGGGCCACAATGAGCAGTTCTTC.

The chain employs TRBV7-9 and TRBJ1-4, with D perhaps TRBD1 (6 bases). The CDR3 runs to 15 residues. Deletions cut 6 bases from V and 7 bases from J, with 18 bases between. Germline V gene lookup returns CDR1 SEHNR and CDR2 FQNEAQ (reference sequence). The CDR3 DNA follows: TGTGCCAGCAGTCACCGGAGGGGGTTCCGTGAAAAACTGTTTTTT. As protein: CASSHRRGFREKLFF.

V and J are TRBV27 and TRBJ2-2; 8 bases are a match to TRBD2. CDR1 MNHEY and CDR2 SMNVEV come from the germline V gene (reference sequence). The junction had 3 bases not matched to a gene; V was cut back by 5 bases and J by 4 bases. The CDR3 is 14 amino acids. CDR3 residues: CASSTSGITGELFF. The CDR3, as DNA: TGTGCCAGCAGTACTAGCGGTATCACCGGGGAGCTGTTTTTT.

The chain uses TRBV30 and TRBJ1-1; 7 bases fit TRBD1. V lost 0 bases to trimming and J lost 5 bases; unmatched junction nucleotides: 3. The germline V gene has CDR1 GTSNPN and CDR2 SVGIG (reference sequence). The CDR3 runs 13 residues. CDR3 DNA: TGTGCCTGGAGTGTGACAGGGTGGACTGAAGCTTTCTTT. This gives the protein CAWSVTGWTEAFF.

J is TRBJ2-7 and V is TRBV18; D possibly corresponds to TRBD2 (6 bases). Trimming cost V 1 base and J 1 base, with 11 bases left between them. Germline V lookup: CDR1 KGHSH, CDR2 LQKENI. The CDR3 is 15 amino acids. CDR3 nucleotide sequence: TGTGCCAGCTCACCACAGGGTGGGGGGTCCTACGAGCAGTACTTC. It yields the protein CASSPQGGGSYEQYF.

For the CDR3, the DNA is TGTGCCAGCAGCTACCGGGACGCCACCTACGAGCAGTACTTC. Its protein product is CASSYRDATYEQYF. The chain joins TRBV5-4 to TRBJ2-7, with D perhaps matching TRBD1 or TRBD2 (5 bases each). The CDR3 is 14 amino acids. The V gene lost 3 bases and the J gene lost 2 bases, with 12 bases spanning the gap. Germline V gene sequence: CDR1 SGHNT, CDR2 YYREEE (reference sequence).

This clone was counted once. This chain joins TRBV18 and TRBJ2-1; 11 bases agree with TRBD1. The trim removed 4 bases at V and 7 bases at J, leaving 9 bases unmatched. Germline V gene sequence: CDR1 KGHSH, CDR2 LQKENI. The CDR3 sequence is 16 residues long. The CDR3 is CASSQPGQGAGNEQFF. The CDR3 DNA reads as TGTGCCAGCTCACAACCCGGACAGGGGGCGGGTAATGAGCAGTTCTTC.

CDR3 sequence (DNA): TGTGCCAGCAGCCCCGCAGAGGACAGAGGAAACACCATATATTTT. Amino acids: CASSPAEDRGNTIYF. This rearrangement joins TRBV11-2 to TRBJ1-3; TRBD1 is a possible D gene (6 bases). Trimming pared 5 bases from V and 4 bases from J, leaving 15 bases between. The CDR3 is made up of 15 amino acids. The germline CDR1 and CDR2 sequences are SGHAT and FQNNGV.

V usage is TRBV9 and J usage is TRBJ2-4, with TRBD2 matching 9 bases. The CDR3 extends over 16 amino acids. Trimming removed 0 bases from V and 8 bases from J; junction bases left unmatched: 9. Germline V gene data show CDR1 as SGDLS and CDR2 as YYNGEE. CDR3 DNA: TGTGCCAGCAGCGTAGCCGGCGGGGGGGCCGGGGACATTCAGTACTTC. Its translation is CASSVAGGGAGDIQYF.

CDR3 in amino acids: CASSLRGGLETQYF. The DNA for the CDR3 is TGCGCCAGCAGCTTGCGAGGCGGCTTAGAGACCCAGTACTTC. The J gene is TRBJ2-5, the V gene TRBV5-1; no clear D gene. From germline, CDR1 is SGHRS and CDR2 YFSETQ. The CDR3 runs 14 residues. V lost 1 base and J 4 bases, leaving 11 bases between the germline ends.

This sequence joins TRBV19 and TRBJ1-5, with 7 positions matching TRBD1. CDR1 is LNHDA, CDR2 SQIVND, per germline (reference sequence). CDR3 length: 14 amino acids. The V segment lost 8 bases and the J segment 6 bases; nucleotides outside the gene matches: 10. This CDR3 reads CASDTGERGQPQHF. DNA of the CDR3: TGTGCCAGTGATACAGGGGAACGGGGTCAGCCCCAGCATTTT.

The chain combines TRBV18 with TRBJ1-2; D is unresolved. The V and J ends lost 2 bases and 0 bases respectively, with 10 bases between them. The length of the CDR3 is 15 residues. Germline CDR1 is KGHSH and CDR2 is LQKENI. CDR3 residues: CASSPIAEANYGYTF. As DNA, the CDR3 is TGTGCCAGCTCACCAATCGCGGAAGCTAACTATGGCTACACCTTC.

The chain employs TRBV7-2 and TRBJ1-3; D might be TRBD1 (6 bases). The germline V gene encodes CDR1 SGHTA and CDR2 FQGNSA. V lost 3 bases and J lost 8, with 17 bases in between. This CDR3 spans 15 amino acids. The CDR3 bases are TGTGCCAGCAGCTTCTCGGGACAAGGGAGCCACACCATATATTTT. Protein product: CASSFSGQGSHTIYF. Full variable domain (missing parts from reference TRBV7-2 and TRBJ1-3): GAGVSQSPSNKVTEKGKDVELRCDPISGHTALYWYRQSLGQGLEFLIYFQGNSAPDKSGLPSDRFSAERTGGSVSTLTIQRTQQEDSAVYLCASSFSGQGSHTIYFGEGSWLTVV.

The chain recombines TRBV5-1 with TRBJ2-2; no definite D call. Trimming left V 0 bases short and J 0 bases short, with 3 bases between. CDR3 length: 14 amino acids. Germline assignment: CDR1 SGHRS and CDR2 YFSETQ. Written as DNA, the CDR3 is TGCGCCAGCAGCTTGGTCCCGAACACCGGGGAGCTGTTTTTT. This sequence encodes CASSLVPNTGELFF. Together with reference TRBV5-1 and TRBJ2-2, the CDR3 gives the full variable domain: KAGVTQTPRYLIKTRGQQVTLSCSPISGHRSVSWYQQTPGQGLQFLFEYFSETQRNKGNFPGRFSGRQFSNSRSEMNVSTLELGDSALYLCASSLVPNTGELFFGEGSRLTVL.

This chain connects TRBV29-1 to TRBJ1-2; weak D call: TRBD1 (5 bases). The germline V gene encodes CDR1 SQVTM and CDR2 ANQGSEA. Trimming stripped 4 bases from V and 2 bases from J, with 11 bases between. This CDR3 spans 13 amino acids. The CDR3 sequence is CSVGDRNNYGYTF. DNA for the CDR3: TGCAGCGTTGGAGACAGAAACAACTATGGCTACACCTTC. The entire variable domain, with the rest obtained from reference TRBV29-1 and TRBJ1-2, is as follows: SAVISQKPSRDICQRGTSLTIQCQVDSQVTMMFWYRQQPGQSLTLIATANQGSEATYESGFVIDKFPISRPNLTFSTLTVSNMSPEDSSIYLCSVGDRNNYGYTFGSGTRLTVV.

The chain joins TRBV19 to TRBJ2-2, with D possibly being TRBD2 (5 bases). Germline V gene lookup returns CDR1 LNHDA and CDR2 SQIVND (reference sequence). The CDR3 consists of 15 residues. Trimming shortened V by 4 bases and J by 3 bases, and 12 bases separated the two germline ends. The CDR3: CASSKEVTDTGELFF. The CDR3, as DNA: TGTGCCAGTAGTAAGGAGGTTACGGACACCGGGGAGCTGTTTTTT.

The rearrangement uses TRBV5-1 and TRBJ2-7, with TRBD1 matching over 7 bases. This CDR3 is built from 12 residues. Germline assignment: CDR1 SGHRS and CDR2 YFSETQ. Trimming at V came to 2 bases and at J to 4 bases, leaving 0 bases not matched to a gene. CDR3 sequence: CASSLQGYEQYF. The CDR3 DNA sequence: TGCGCCAGCAGCTTACAGGGGTACGAGCAGTACTTC.

V usage is TRBV13 and J usage is TRBJ1-1; tentatively, D is TRBD1 (5 bases). The germline V gene has CDR1 PRHDT and CDR2 FYEKMQ (reference sequence). V dropped 4 bases and J dropped 8 bases, with 11 bases sitting between them. This CDR3 contains 12 residues. CDR3 in amino acids: CASSSEGTEAFF. In nucleotides, the CDR3 is TGTGCCAGCAGCTCTGAAGGGACGGAAGCTTTCTTT.

A single count supports this clone. This chain links TRBV2 with TRBJ1-5; TRBD1 is a possible D gene (6 bases). Germline values: CDR1 SNHLY, CDR2 FYNNEI. V gave up 6 bases and J gave up 2 bases, with 11 bases separating them. The CDR3 runs 14 residues. CDR3 region: CASRWSGGNQPQHF. CDR3 in DNA: TGTGCCAGCAGGTGGTCAGGGGGCAATCAGCCCCAGCATTTT.

The chain uses TRBV21-1 and TRBJ1-5; the table's TRBD1 call for D was not verified on the DNA. TRBV21-1 counts as a pseudogene. The CDR3 consists of 15 residues. The CDR3 here is CASSNNQDSNQPQHF. CDR3 DNA sequence: TGTGCCAGCAGTAACAACCAGGATAGCAATCAGCCCCAGCATTTT.

This clone was counted once. The chain combines TRBV5-1 with TRBJ2-7; 8 nucleotides match TRBD1. The germline V gene encodes CDR1 SGHRS and CDR2 YFSETQ. Trimming at V came to 5 bases and at J to 3 bases, leaving 10 bases not matched to a gene. This CDR3 has 15 amino acids. The CDR3 is CASSSRTGSVYEQYF. Written as DNA, the CDR3 is TGCGCCAGCAGTAGCCGGACAGGGTCGGTCTACGAGCAGTACTTC. The whole variable domain, filled in from reference TRBV5-1 and TRBJ2-7, reads KAGVTQTPRYLIKTRGQQVTLSCSPISGHRSVSWYQQTPGQGLQFLFEYFSETQRNKGNFPGRFSGRQFSNSRSEMNVSTLELGDSALYLCASSSRTGSVYEQYFGPGTRLTVT.

By share, this clone counts as large. The CDR3 protein is CASSHFGERQPQHF. In nucleotides, the CDR3 is TGTGCCAGTAGTCATTTCGGGGAACGTCAGCCCCAGCATTTT. This sequence joins TRBV19 and TRBJ1-5; no clear D. The V gene lost 5 bases and the J gene lost 6 bases, with 14 bases spanning the gap. The CDR3 totals 14 residues. Looked up from germline, CDR1 is LNHDA and CDR2 is SQIVND (reference sequence). Together with reference TRBV19 and TRBJ1-5, the CDR3 gives the full variable domain: DGGITQSPKYLFRKEGQNVTLSCEQNLNHDAMYWYRQDPGQGLRLIYYSQIVNDFQKGDIAEGYSVSREKKESFPLTVTSAQKNPTAFYLCASSHFGERQPQHFGDGTRLSIL.